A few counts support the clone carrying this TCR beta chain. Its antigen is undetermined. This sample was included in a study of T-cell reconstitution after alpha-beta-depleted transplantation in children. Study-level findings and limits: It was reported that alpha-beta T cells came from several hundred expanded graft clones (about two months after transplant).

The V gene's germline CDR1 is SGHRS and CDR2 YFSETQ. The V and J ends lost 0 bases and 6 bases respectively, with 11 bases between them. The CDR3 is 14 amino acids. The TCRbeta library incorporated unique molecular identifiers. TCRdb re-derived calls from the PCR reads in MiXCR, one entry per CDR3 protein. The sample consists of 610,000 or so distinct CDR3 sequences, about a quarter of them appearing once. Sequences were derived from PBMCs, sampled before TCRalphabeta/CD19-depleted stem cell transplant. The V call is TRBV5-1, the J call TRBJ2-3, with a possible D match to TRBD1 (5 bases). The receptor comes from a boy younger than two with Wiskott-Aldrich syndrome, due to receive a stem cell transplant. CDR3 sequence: CASSLALRQDTQYF. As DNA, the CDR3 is TGCGCCAGCAGCTTGGCCCTTAGACAGGATACGCAGTATTTT.